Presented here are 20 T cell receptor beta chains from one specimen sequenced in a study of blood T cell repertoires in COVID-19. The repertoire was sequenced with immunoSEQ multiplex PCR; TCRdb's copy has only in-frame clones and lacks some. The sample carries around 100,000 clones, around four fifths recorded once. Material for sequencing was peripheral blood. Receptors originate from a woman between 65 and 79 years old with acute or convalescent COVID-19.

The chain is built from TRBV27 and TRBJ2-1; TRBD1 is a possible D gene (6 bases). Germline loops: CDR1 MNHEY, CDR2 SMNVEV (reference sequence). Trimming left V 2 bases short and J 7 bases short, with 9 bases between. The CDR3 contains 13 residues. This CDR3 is CASSLIGTNEQFF. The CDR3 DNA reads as TGTGCCAGCAGTTTAATAGGGACAAATGAGCAGTTCTTC.

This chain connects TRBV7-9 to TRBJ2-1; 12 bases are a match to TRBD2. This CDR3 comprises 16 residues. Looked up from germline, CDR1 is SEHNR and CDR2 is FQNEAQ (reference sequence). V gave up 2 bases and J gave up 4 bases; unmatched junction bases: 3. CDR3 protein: CASSLPLAGGYNEQFF. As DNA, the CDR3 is TGTGCCAGCAGCTTACCTCTAGCGGGGGGGTACAATGAGCAGTTCTTC.

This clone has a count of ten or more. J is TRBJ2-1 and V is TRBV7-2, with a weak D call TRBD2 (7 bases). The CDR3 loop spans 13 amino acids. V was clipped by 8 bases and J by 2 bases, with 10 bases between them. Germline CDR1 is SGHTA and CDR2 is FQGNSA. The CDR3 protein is CASAGAPYNEQFF. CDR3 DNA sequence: TGTGCCAGCGCGGGGGCCCCCTACAATGAGCAGTTCTTC.

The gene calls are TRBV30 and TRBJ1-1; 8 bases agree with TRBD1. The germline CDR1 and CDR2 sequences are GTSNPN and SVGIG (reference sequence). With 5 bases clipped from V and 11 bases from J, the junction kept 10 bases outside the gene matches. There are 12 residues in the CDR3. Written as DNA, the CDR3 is TGTGCCTGGGCCAGGGGGCAAGGAGAGGCTTTCTTT. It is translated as CAWARGQGEAFF. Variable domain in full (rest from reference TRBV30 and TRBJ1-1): SQTIHQWPATLVQPVGSPLSLECTVEGTSNPNLYWYRQAAGRGLQLLFYSVGIGQISSEVPQNLSASRPQDRQFILSSKKLLLSDSGFYLCAWARGQGEAFFGQGTRLTVV.

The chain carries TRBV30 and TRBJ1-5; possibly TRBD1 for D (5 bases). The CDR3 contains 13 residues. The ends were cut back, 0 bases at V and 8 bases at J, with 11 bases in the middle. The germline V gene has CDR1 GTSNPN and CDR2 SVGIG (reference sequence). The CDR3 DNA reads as TGTGCCTGGAGTGTAAACCTCAGGGAGCCCCAGCATTTT. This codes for CAWSVNLREPQHF.

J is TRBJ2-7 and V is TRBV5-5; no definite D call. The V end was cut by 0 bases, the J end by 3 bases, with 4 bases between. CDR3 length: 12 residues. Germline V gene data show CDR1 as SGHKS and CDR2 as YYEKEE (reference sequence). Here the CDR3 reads CASSLVGYEQYV. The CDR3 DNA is TGTGCCAGCAGCTTGGTCGGCTACGAGCAGTACGTC.

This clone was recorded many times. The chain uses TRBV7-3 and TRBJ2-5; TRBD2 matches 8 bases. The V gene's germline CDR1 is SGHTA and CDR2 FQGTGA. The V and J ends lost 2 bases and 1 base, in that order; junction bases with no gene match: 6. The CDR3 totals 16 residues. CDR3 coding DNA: TGTGCCAGCAGCTTAGGGGTCGCGGGAGGCCAAGAGACCCAGTACTTC. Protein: CASSLGVAGGQETQYF.

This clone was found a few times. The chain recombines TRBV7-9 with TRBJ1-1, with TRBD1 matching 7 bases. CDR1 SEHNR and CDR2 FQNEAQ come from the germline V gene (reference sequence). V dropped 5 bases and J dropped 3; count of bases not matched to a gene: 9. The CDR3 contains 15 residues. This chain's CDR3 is CASSTRTGLDTEAFF. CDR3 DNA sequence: TGTGCCAGCAGCACAAGGACAGGTTTGGACACTGAAGCTTTCTTT.

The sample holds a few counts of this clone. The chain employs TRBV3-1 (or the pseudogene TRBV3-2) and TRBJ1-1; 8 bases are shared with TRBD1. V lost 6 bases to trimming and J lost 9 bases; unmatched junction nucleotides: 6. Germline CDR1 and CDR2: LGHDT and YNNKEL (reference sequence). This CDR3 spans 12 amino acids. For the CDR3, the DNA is TGTGCCAGCAGTCAGGACAGGGAGAAAGCTTTCTTT. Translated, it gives CASSQDREKAFF.

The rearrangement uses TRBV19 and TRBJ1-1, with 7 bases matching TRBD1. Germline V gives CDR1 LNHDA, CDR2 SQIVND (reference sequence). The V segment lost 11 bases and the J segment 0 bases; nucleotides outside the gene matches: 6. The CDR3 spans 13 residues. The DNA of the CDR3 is TGTGCCTGCATACAGGGGCTGAACACTGAAGCTTTCTTT. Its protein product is CACIQGLNTEAFF.

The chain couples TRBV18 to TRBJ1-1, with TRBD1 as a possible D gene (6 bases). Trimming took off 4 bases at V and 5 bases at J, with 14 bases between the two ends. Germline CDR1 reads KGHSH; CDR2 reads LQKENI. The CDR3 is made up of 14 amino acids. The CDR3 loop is CASSRARGETEAFF. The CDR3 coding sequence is TGTGCCAGCTCACGTGCCAGGGGCGAAACTGAAGCTTTCTTT.

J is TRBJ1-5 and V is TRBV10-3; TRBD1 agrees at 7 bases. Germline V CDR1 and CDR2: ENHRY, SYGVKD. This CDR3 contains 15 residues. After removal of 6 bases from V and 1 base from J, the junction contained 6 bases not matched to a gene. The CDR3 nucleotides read TGTGCCATCAGGGAAGAACAGGGGAGCAATCAGCCCCAGCATTTT. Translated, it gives CAIREEQGSNQPQHF.

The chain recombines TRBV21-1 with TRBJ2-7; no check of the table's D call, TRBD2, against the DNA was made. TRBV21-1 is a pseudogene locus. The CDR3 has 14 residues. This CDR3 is CASSPRDFPYEQYV. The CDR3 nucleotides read TGTGCCAGCAGCCCCCGGGACTTCCCCTACGAGCAGTACGTC.

CDR3: CASSFGLAGGRETQYF. DNA of the CDR3: TGTGCCAGCAGCTTCGGACTAGCGGGGGGGCGTGAGACCCAGTACTTC. The chain links TRBV7-2 to TRBJ2-5; 15 positions agree with TRBD2. This CDR3 contains 16 residues. Germline values: CDR1 SGHTA, CDR2 FQGNSA. Losses at the gene ends were 3 bases for V and 5 bases for J; bases not matched to a gene: 4.

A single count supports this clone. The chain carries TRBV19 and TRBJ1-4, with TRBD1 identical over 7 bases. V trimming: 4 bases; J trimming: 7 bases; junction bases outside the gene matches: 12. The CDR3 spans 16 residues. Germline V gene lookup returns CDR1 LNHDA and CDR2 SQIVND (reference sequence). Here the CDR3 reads CASSTLTGDWGEKLFF. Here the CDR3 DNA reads TGTGCCAGTAGTACCCTAACAGGGGATTGGGGTGAAAAACTGTTTTTT.

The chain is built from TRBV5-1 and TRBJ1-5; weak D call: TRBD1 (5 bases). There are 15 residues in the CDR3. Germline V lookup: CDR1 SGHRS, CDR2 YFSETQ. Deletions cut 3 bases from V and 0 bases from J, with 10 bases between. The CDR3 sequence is CASSSLGDSNQPQHF. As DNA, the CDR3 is TGCGCCAGCAGCTCCTTAGGGGATAGCAATCAGCCCCAGCATTTT.

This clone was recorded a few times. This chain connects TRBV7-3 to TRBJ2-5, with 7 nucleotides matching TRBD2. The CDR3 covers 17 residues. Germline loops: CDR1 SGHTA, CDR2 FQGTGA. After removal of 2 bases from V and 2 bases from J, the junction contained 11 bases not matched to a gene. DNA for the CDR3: TGTGCCAGCAGCTTATCACATCGGGGAGGGAGGCAAGAGACCCAGTACTTC. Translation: CASSLSHRGGRQETQYF.

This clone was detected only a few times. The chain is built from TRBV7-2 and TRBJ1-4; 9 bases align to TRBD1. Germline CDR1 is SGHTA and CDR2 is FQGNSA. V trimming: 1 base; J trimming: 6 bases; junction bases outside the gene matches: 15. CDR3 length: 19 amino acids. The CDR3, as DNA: TGTGCCAGCAGCTTAGGGACAGGGGTCCTAGGCGCTAGGGATGAAAAACTGTTTTTT. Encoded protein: CASSLGTGVLGARDEKLFF. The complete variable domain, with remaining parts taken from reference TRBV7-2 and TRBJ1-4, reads GAGVSQSPSNKVTEKGKDVELRCDPISGHTALYWYRQSLGQGLEFLIYFQGNSAPDKSGLPSDRFSAERTGGSVSTLTIQRTQQEDSAVYLCASSLGTGVLGARDEKLFFGSGTQLSVL.

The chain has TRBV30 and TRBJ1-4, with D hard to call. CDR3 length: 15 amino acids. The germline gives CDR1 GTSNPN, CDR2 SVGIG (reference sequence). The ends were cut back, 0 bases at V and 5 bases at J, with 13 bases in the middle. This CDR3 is CAWSVGVTLNEKLFF. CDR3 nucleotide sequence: TGTGCCTGGAGTGTGGGAGTGACCCTCAATGAAAAACTGTTTTTT.

CDR3 residues: CASTRTGGNEKLFF. The CDR3, as DNA: TGCGCCAGCACCCGGACAGGCGGTAATGAAAAACTGTTTTTT. J is TRBJ1-4 and V is TRBV5-1, with 7 bases matching TRBD1. The germline V gene has CDR1 SGHRS and CDR2 YFSETQ. There are 14 residues in the CDR3. The J segment lost 4 bases and the V segment lost 6 bases, leaving 6 bases of the junction unmatched.